This T cell receptor (beta chain) was sequenced for a study of neoadjuvant nivolumab and ipilimumab in lung cancer. Study-wide results and limits: From pretherapy to surgery, tumor richness and clonality rose with dual therapy. Resected tumors had greater TCR richness and clonality than uninvolved lung. TCR sequencing covered a small number of samples.

Details on this clone: Its specificity is unknown.

Measured with immunoSEQ multiplex PCR; TCRdb has only the in-frame clones, and not every one. The repertoire has tens of thousands of clones, about 89% of them found once; the top ten carry more than 3%. The receptor was derived from an adult with non-small cell lung cancer. Some clones in this sample may be carry-over from other donors' samples. This sample comprised blood, obtained before neoadjuvant nivolumab, alone or with ipilimumab.

The CDR3 DNA follows: TGTGCTAGTGGTTTGGGGCTAGCGGGAGTTTACGAGCAGTACTTC. It translates to CASGLGLAGVYEQYF. The V call is TRBV12-5, the J call TRBJ2-7, with TRBD2 matching over 10 bases. This CDR3 region has 15 residues. Losses at the gene ends were 1 base for V and 4 bases for J; bases not matched to a gene: 4. CDR1 is LGHNT and CDR2 is FRNRAP in the germline V gene.